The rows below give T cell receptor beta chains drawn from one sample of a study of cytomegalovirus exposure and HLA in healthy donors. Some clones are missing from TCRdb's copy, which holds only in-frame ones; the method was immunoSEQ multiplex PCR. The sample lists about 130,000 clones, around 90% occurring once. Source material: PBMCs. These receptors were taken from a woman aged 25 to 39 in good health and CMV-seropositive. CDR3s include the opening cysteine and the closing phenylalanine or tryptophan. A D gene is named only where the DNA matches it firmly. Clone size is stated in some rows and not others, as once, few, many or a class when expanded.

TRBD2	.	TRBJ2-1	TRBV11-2	TGTGCCAGCAGCCCAGGACTAGCGGGGGGTCGGGAGCAGTTCTTC	CASSPGLAGGREQFF
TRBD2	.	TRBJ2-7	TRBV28	TGTGCCAGCGGTTCACTAGCGGCCTCTTACGAGCAGTACTTC	CASGSLAASYEQYF
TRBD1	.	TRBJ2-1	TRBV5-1	TGCGCCAGCAGCTTAGGAGACAGGGTAAATGAGCAGTTCTTC	CASSLGDRVNEQFF
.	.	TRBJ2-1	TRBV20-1	TGCAGTGCTCTTTACTACAATGAGCAGTTCTTC	CSALYYNEQFF
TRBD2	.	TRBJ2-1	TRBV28	TGTGCCAGCAGTTTCGTCCTAGCGGACAATGAGCAGTTCTTC	CASSFVLADNEQFF
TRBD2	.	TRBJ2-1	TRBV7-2	TGTGCCAGCAGCCTGACTGGACTAGCGGGGGCCCACAATGAGCAGTTCTTC	CASSLTGLAGAHNEQFF
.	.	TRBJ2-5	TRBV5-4	TGTGCCAGCAACCACTTTTCGGGGCAAGAGACCCAGTACTTC	CASNHFSGQETQYF
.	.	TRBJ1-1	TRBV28	TGTGCCAGCAATCCGACCAGGGGGAACACTGAAGCTTTCTTT	CASNPTRGNTEAFF
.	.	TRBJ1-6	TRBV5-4	TGTGCCAGCAGCTTGGGACAGGTCATTAATTCACCCCTCCACTTT	CASSLGQVINSPLHF
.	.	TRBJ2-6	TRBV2	TGTGCCAGCAGTGAAATAAGTGGAGCCTCACTCTCTGGGGCCAACGTCCTGACTTTC	CASSEISGASLSGANVLTF
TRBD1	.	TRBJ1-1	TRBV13	TGTGCCAGCAACGGCAGGGGGCGCGTCACTGAAGCTTTCTTT	CASNGRGRVTEAFF
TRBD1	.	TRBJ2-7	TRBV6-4	TGTGCCAGCAGCATCCGGGACAGGGGAGCCTACGAGCAGTACTTC	CASSIRDRGAYEQYF
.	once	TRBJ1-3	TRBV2	TGTGCCAGCAACGTGGGGGGGTCTGGAAACACCATATATTTT	CASNVGGSGNTIYF
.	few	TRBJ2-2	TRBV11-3	TGTGCCAGCTCCCCCGGACTGTTTACCGGGGAGCTGTTTTTT	CASSPGLFTGELFF
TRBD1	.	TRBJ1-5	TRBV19	TGTGCCAGTAGTCCAAGGACAGGGGGCATGGGCAATCAGCCCCAGCATTTT	CASSPRTGGMGNQPQHF
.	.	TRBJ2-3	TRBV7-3	TGTGCCAGCAGCCTGAAGGGACCGATGGGGGGAGATACGCAGTATTTT	CASSLKGPMGGDTQYF
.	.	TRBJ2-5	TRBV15	TGTGCCACCAGCGCCGAGGGATCGGGGGTCAAAGAGACCCAGTACTTC	CATSAEGSGVKETQYF
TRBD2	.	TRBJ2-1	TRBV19	TGTGCCAGTACCCTTGGGACTAGCGGGTTCTACAATGAGCAGTTCTTC	CASTLGTSGFYNEQFF
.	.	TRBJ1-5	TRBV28	TGTGCCAGCAGAAAAGGGAGGGCGGGCAATCAGCCCCAGCATTTT	CASRKGRAGNQPQHF
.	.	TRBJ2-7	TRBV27	TGTGCCAGCAGTTTATGGGGAAGGCAGGGTGACGAGCAGTACTTC	CASSLWGRQGDEQYF
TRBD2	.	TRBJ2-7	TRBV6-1	TGTGCCAGCAGTGTTGGATCTAGCGGATCCTACGAGCAGTACTTC	CASSVGSSGSYEQYF
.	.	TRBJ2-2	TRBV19	TGTGCCAGTAGTATCGCGGGGAACACCGGGGAGCTGTTTTTT	CASSIAGNTGELFF
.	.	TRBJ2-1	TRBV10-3	TGTGCCATCAGTCGGAGGCGTTCTAGAGATGAGCAGTTCTTC	CAISRRRSRDEQFF
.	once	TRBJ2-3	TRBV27	TGTGCCAGCAGTCCAGCGGCGGCCGACACAGATACGCAGTATTTT	CASSPAAADTDTQYF
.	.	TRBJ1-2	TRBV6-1	TGTGCCAGCTCCCGACAGGCCGCTAACTATGGCTACACCTTC	CASSRQAANYGYTF
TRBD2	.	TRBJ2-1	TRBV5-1	TGCGCCAGCAGCCCTGATGCTAGCGGCTACAATGAGCAGTTCTTC	CASSPDASGYNEQFF
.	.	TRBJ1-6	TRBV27	TGTGCCAGCACAGCGTCCCCGATTAGGTCCTATAATTCACCCCTCCACTTT	CASTASPIRSYNSPLHF